This T cell receptor (beta chain) was obtained from a study of glioma-infiltrating T cells. Study results and caveats: Non-neoplastic patients had below-expected tissue-blood divergence, while all gliomas exceeded expectation.

Of note for this clonotype: Antigen unknown.

Germline V gene lookup returns CDR1 KGHDR and CDR2 SFDVKD. The CDR3 is 16 amino acids. The junction had 3 bases not matched to a gene; V was cut back by 5 bases and J by 1 base. TCR alpha and beta CDR3 regions were amplified from RNA using iRepertoire nested multiplex PCR. For one-step reverse transcription and amplification, 100-400 ng of tissue mRNA or PBMC total RNA was used. TCRdb re-called the multiplex PCR reads with MiXCR, one entry per CDR3 protein. The sample holds about 130,000 distinct CDR3 sequences, about 22% seen once. V and J are TRBV24-1 and TRBJ2-1; 11 bases map to TRBD2. Source material: glioma tissue, nonneoplastic brain tissue, or PBMCs (not recorded which). This clonotype was sampled from a human donor with low-grade glioma or glioblastoma, undergoing nonglioma brain surgery, or in good health (not recorded which). The CDR3 region is CATSASGGWSYNEQFF. In nucleotides, the CDR3 is TGTGCCACCAGTGCTAGCGGGGGGTGGTCCTACAATGAGCAGTTCTTC.